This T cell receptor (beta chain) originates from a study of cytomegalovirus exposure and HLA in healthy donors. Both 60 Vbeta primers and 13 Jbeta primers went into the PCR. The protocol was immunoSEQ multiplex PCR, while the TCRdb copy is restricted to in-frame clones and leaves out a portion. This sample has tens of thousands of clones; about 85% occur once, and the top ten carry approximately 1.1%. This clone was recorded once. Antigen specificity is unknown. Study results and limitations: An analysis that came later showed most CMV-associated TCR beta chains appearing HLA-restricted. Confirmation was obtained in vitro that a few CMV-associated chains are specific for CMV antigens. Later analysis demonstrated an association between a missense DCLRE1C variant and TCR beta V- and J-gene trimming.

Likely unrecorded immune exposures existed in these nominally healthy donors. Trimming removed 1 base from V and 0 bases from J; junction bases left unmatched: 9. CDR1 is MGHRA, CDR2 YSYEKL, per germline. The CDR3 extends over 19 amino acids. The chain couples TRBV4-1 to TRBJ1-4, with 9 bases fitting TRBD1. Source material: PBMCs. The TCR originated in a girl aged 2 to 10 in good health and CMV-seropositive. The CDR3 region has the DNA TGCGCCAGCAGCCAAGGTCCCCACAGGGGGCCCTCAACTAATGAAAAACTGTTTTTT. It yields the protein CASSQGPHRGPSTNEKLFF.